This T cell receptor (beta chain) was profiled in a study of T cell clonality in common variable immunodeficiency. This clone was counted only a few times. The antigen is unknown. A single base separates this from a much larger clone, so it may be a read error. The DNA ends 3 residues before the CDR3 does, and the rest of the CDR3 is filled in from the germline J gene. The CDR3 consists of 18 residues. In germline, CDR1 is GTSNPN, CDR2 SVGIG (reference sequence). The study, taken as a whole, reports: Fewer TCRbeta clones were shared among CVID subjects than controls. CVID subjects had higher TCRbeta clonality than healthy controls, most marked in about a third. Links between repertoire features and CVID complications were heterogeneity-limited.

Sequencing input was equivalent genomic DNA from CVID and controls. Method: immunoSEQ multiplex PCR; TCRdb's copy keeps in-frame clones and lacks some. The sample was found to contain roughly 57,000 clones, and every one recurs. Sample: peripheral blood mononuclear cells. The chain employs TRBV30 and TRBJ2-2, with TRBD1 identical over 9 bases. The sequence derives from a person between 18 and 75 years old in good health. The CDR3 bases that were read are TGTGCCTGGAGTGGAATAACAGGGGGCGCTTCTGGGGCCAACGTG. Translating gives CAWSGITGGASGANV. The CDR3 in its entirety is CAWSGITGGASGANVLFF.